This TCR beta chain stems from a study of vaccination and CD4 T cells after COVID-19 (dated by TCRdb to between 2022 and 2023). Study-level background: Every convalescent patient had a positive nasal swab PCR test for SARS-CoV-2, with mild disease in about 9 patients and severe disease in one. The convalescent cohort included six males and four females, with two Hispanic individuals, seven Caucasians, two Asians and one multiracial person. Participants got two doses of the Pfizer-BioNTech BNT162b2 vaccine (n=8) or two doses of the Moderna mRNA-1273 vaccine (n=2). Post-COVID blood samples were collected from convalescent patients a median of roughly 100 days after diagnosis, with a range of roughly 35 to 161 days. Post-vaccine blood samples were collected a median of around 70 days after the second vaccine dose, ranging from roughly 12 to 250 days. Overlapping spike peptide pools from SARS-CoV-2 and from the common cold coronaviruses HCoV-NL63, HCoV-OC43 and HCoV-229E were used as culture stimuli. Control cultures received a CEFX viral epitope pool as the positive control, an HIV-1 Nef peptide pool as the negative control, or no peptide. In nine to eleven COVID-19 convalescent patients and a few infection-naive healthy vaccine recipients, researchers compared the spike-specific CD4+ TCR repertoire from before mRNA vaccination with the repertoire from after. Results and caveats for the whole study, not just this receptor: In convalescent patients, nearly all vaccine-specific clones (304 of 307) were found to be mono-reactive for SARS-CoV-2 spike rather than cross-reactive with common cold coronaviruses. The number of convalescent patients in the study was relatively small, and the study did not examine early timepoints following natural infection. In convalescent patients, a median about 86% of post-vaccine SARS-CoV-2-reactive clones were detected only after vaccination, and vaccine-specific priming was suggested by this finding. The median number of SARS-CoV-2-reactive clonotypes rose from approximately 20 after infection to roughly 38 after vaccination, but the change was not significant.

What this sample's treatment or condition label stands for: 10-day PBMC culture with coronavirus spike peptide pools or control peptides (ViraFEST assay). The ViraFEST assay, used in the study, expanded antigen-specific T cells with peptide pools and then identified the expanded clonotypes through TCR sequencing. The convalescent patients' positive SARS-CoV-2 PCR tests fell between March and December 2020, which was before the Alpha, Beta and Delta variants emerged in the United States. Approximately 1.8 million PBMCs per well were cultured in IMDM with approximately 5% human AB serum and 9 to 10 IU/ml IL-2, plus 10 ug/ml peptide pools. Half of the culture medium was replaced with fresh IL-2-containing medium on days 3 and 7. After 10 to 11 days of culture, CD4+ T cells were isolated by negative selection using the EasySep CD4+ T cell isolation kit. Ficoll-Paque Plus gradient centrifugation was used to isolate PBMCs from whole blood, and the isolated PBMCs were then either used fresh or cryopreserved at -140C. Each culture condition was generally run in triplicate wells.

The table lists this clonotype with a count of one. This clone's antigen is unknown. Qualities for individual bases were not recorded, and no much larger clone is one base off. One read offers little support. Library creation used PCR. DNA from cultured CD4+ T cells was subjected to TCR sequencing with the Oncomine TCR Beta short-read assay at the Johns Hopkins FTIC core. Genomic DNA was extracted from the cultured CD4+ T cells with the QIAamp micro DNA kit. The Oncomine TCR Beta libraries from cultured CD4+ T cells were pooled using unique dual indexes and then sequenced on an Illumina iSeq 100. The published analysis was carried out like this. Non-productive sequences were filtered out, and CDR3s that did not start with C, did not end with F or W, or were shorter than 7 amino acids were discarded. The MANAFEST web application identified antigen-specific clonotypes by comparing peptide-stimulated wells against reference wells and other culture wells. Positive clones required FDR below 0.05, an odds ratio above 5, and productive frequency above 0.1% in at least two of three replicate wells. A clonotype counted as cross-reactive if it showed significant expansion both in the SARS-CoV-2 spike wells and in at least one common cold coronavirus spike condition. Similarity between CDR3 sequences was evaluated in R version 3.6.1 using Levenshtein distances (stringdist) and unrooted phylogenetic trees (ape). TCRdb ran its own pipeline on the public reads, namely fastp trimming at Q25 and MiXCR clone calling, and kept in-frame beta chains. Records with the same CDR3 protein are collapsed into one entry carrying the most frequent genes and DNA. V and J calls and clone size were set by TCRdb, not the authors. The sample data list some 15,000 distinct CDR3 sequences, and 30% of these were observed just once. Roughly 17% of the sample rests with the top ten.

From its cysteine to its phenylalanine, the CDR3 spans 13 amino acids. Only the CDR3 portion is preserved as DNA: 39 bases, with reading frame beginning at the first base. From a lookup of the germline V gene (reference sequence), CDR1 and CDR2 are SGHKS and YYEKEE. The germline ends are 10 bases apart after V is trimmed by 2 bases and J by 7 bases. The source material was cultured CD4+ T cells from blood. The clonotype originates from a human donor with COVID-19. In this chain, TRBV5-5 is recombined with TRBJ2-1; no D gene is confidently identified. The nucleotide sequence reads as follows: TGTGCCAGCAGCTTAGAGGCTAGGAATGAGCAGTTCTTC. It codes for CASSLEARNEQFF.